The rows below give T cell receptor beta chains drawn from one sample of a study of blood T cell repertoires in COVID-19. Measured with immunoSEQ multiplex PCR; TCRdb has only the in-frame clones, and not every one. The sample shows around 200,000 clones, 85% of them seen only once. Material: peripheral blood. These receptors came from a person aged 70 to 79 with COVID-19, enrolled during active disease. The CDR3 runs from the conserved cysteine through the conserved F or W.

V	J	CDR3
TRBV7-2	TRBJ1-2	CASSLARQNYGYTF
TRBV7-3	TRBJ1-2	CASSPSGRGYGYTF
TRBV12-3/TRBV12-4	TRBJ2-3	CASSLTRDTQYF
TRBV19	TRBJ2-3	CASRAVRMTDTQYF
TRBV24-1	TRBJ2-1	CATSDSRGDLYNEQFF
TRBV5-4	TRBJ1-2	CASSDGGYGYTF
TRBV2	TRBJ1-1	CASSYTHTEAFF
TRBV9	TRBJ1-6	CASSVEGTGGSPLHF
TRBV4-1	TRBJ2-1	CASSQVGEANEQFF
TRBV5-5	TRBJ2-7	CASSFLTGGPYEQYF
TRBV7-9	TRBJ2-2	CASSPRRETGELFF
TRBV15	TRBJ2-1	CATSRDSTSGRNEQFF
TRBV19	TRBJ1-5	CASSIGRPRRGSNQPQHF
TRBV6-2/TRBV6-3	TRBJ1-2	CASSSLISYGYTF
TRBV5-4	TRBJ2-3	CASSYSRTGTDTQYF
TRBV2	TRBJ2-1	CASRPPGSYNEQFF
TRBV2	TRBJ2-7	CASRPYRYEQYF
TRBV18	TRBJ2-5	CASSPPTGDSAQYF
TRBV11-2	TRBJ2-7	CASSRLRGQADYEQYF
TRBV5-1	TRBJ1-2	CASSWYQGYGYTF
TRBV28	TRBJ2-2	CASSQLGQHTGELFF
TRBV7-3	TRBJ2-6	CASSYTTGGVSGANVLTF
TRBV27	TRBJ1-3	CASSSTPGQGNTIYF
TRBV11-2	TRBJ2-1	CASSLVGRIQLGASNEQFF
TRBV29-1	TRBJ2-3	CSVEVLGQNTDTQYF
TRBV5-5	TRBJ2-7	CASSSRGGGRYF
TRBV27	TRBJ1-2	CASSLFGQGDLDGYTF
TRBV2	TRBJ2-1	CASSLRAGGLNEQFF
TRBV21-1	TRBJ2-1	CASRTTGRGFNEQFF
TRBV6-6	TRBJ1-2	CASSYSIEELTF
TRBV6-4	TRBJ2-7	CASSDLGRSAYEQYF
TRBV6-2/TRBV6-3	TRBJ1-1	CASSSWAGWSTEAFF
TRBV6-1	TRBJ2-1	CASSELMGALMVF
TRBV28	TRBJ1-5	CASRGGARSQHF
TRBV27	TRBJ2-7	CASSFEGQGLHEQYF
TRBV3-1/TRBV3-2	TRBJ2-5	CASSQERQGRVRETQYF
TRBV27	TRBJ2-1	CASSLVAGGRHEQFF
TRBV18	TRBJ1-2	CASSTTGVDGYTF
TRBV6-2/TRBV6-3	TRBJ2-1	CASSYGASGRFGEQFF
TRBV4-1	TRBJ1-5	CASSPTENQPQHF
TRBV4-3	TRBJ2-2	CASSSGTHDTGELFF
TRBV3-1/TRBV3-2	TRBJ2-5	CASSQEVRGETQYF
TRBV10-3	TRBJ1-5	CAISAADGDQPQHF
TRBV5-1	TRBJ1-1	CASSGEGTGGTEAFF